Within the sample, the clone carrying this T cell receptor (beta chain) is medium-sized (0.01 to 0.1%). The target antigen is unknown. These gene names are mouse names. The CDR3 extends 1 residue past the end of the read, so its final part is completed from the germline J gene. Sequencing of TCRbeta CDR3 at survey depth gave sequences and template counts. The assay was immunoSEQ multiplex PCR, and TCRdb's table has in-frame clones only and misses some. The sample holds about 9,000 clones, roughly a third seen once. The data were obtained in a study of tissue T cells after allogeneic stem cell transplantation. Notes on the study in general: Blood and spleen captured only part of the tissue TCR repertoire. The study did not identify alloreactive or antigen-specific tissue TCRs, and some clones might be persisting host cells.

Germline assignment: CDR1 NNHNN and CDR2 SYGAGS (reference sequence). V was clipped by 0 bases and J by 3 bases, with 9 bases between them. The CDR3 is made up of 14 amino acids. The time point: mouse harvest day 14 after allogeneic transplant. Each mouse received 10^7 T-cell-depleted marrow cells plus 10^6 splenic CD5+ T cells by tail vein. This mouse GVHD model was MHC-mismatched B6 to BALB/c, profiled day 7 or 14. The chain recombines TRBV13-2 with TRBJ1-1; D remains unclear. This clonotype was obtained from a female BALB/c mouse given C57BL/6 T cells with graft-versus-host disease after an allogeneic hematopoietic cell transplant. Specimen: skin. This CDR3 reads CASGDAIRYTEVFF. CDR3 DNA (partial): TGTGCCAGCGGTGATGCAATCCGGTACACAGAAGTCTTC.